The 30 T cell receptor beta chains below were found in one sample sequenced in a study of vaccination effects on CD4 cells after COVID-19. Expansion with viral peptide pools was applied to antigen-specific CD4+ T cells by the ViraFEST assay prior to sequencing. Following an approximately 11-day culture, CD4+ T cells were purified. As their vaccination, participants received two doses of either BNT162b2 or mRNA-1273. These TCRs are of unknown antigen specificity. Using immunoSEQ multiplex PCR, the repertoire was profiled, and TCRdb retains in-frame clones only, with some absent. This table holds tens of thousands of clones, less than 85% found once. The source was CD4+ T cells from PBMCs cultured with SARS-CoV-2 spike peptides, collected after COVID-19 vaccination. These receptor sequences come from a human donor who received a COVID-19 vaccine.

J is TRBJ2-7 and V is TRBV6-5; 12 nucleotides align to TRBD2. J was trimmed by 6 bases and V by 6 bases; bases with no gene match: 9. The CDR3 sequence is 15 residues long. Germline V gene data show CDR1 as MNHEY and CDR2 as SVGAGI. The CDR3 sequence: CASSRLLAGGSEQYF. CDR3 DNA sequence: TGTGCCAGCAGCCGCCTACTAGCGGGAGGTTCCGAGCAGTACTTC.

V and J are TRBV6-5 and TRBJ1-2; TRBD1 agrees at 7 bases. The germline gives CDR1 MNHEY, CDR2 SVGAGI. V lost 6 bases and J lost 1; bases outside the gene matches: 5. The CDR3 consists of 14 residues. The CDR3 DNA reads TGTGCCAGCAGCAACTGGGACAGTAACTATGGCTACACCTTC. Encoded protein: CASSNWDSNYGYTF.

This rearrangement joins TRBV20-1 to TRBJ2-7; 12 positions agree with TRBD2. The junction had 9 bases not matched to a gene; V was cut back by 3 bases and J by 9 bases. The CDR3 contains 14 residues. Germline V lookup: CDR1 DFQATT, CDR2 SNEGSKA (reference sequence). CDR3 sequence (DNA): TGCAGTGCTAGTCCGGCTAGCGGGGGGGTTGCGCAGTACTTC. Its protein is CSASPASGGVAQYF.

This chain links TRBV18 with TRBJ2-7; possibly TRBD1 or TRBD2 for D (6 bases each). The V gene's germline CDR1 is KGHSH and CDR2 LQKENI. The CDR3 loop spans 17 amino acids. V lost 0 bases, J lost 6 bases, and 21 bases lay in between. The CDR3 nucleotides are TGTGCCAGCTCACCACCGTCTTCGGGCCTACGGGGGCTCGAGCAGTACTTC. Protein sequence: CASSPPSSGLRGLEQYF.

This chain uses TRBV5-1 with TRBJ2-7; weak D call: TRBD2 (5 bases). The CDR3 spans 15 residues. V was pared by 4 bases and J by 3 bases, with 17 bases between. Looked up from germline, CDR1 is SGHRS and CDR2 is YFSETQ. CDR3 in DNA: TGCGCCAGCAGCACGCGACAACCGGGGAGCTACGAGCAGTACTTC. Translation: CASSTRQPGSYEQYF.

The V call is TRBV2, the J call TRBJ1-4, with D perhaps matching TRBD1 (6 bases). The length of the CDR3 is 15 residues. V was cut by 5 bases and J by 7 bases, with 17 bases left in between. Germline CDR1 SNHLY, CDR2 FYNNEI. The CDR3 DNA reads TGTGCCAGCAGTCAGGACAAGGGGGGCTCTGAAAAACTGTTTTTT. It specifies CASSQDKGGSEKLFF.

The CDR3 DNA follows: TGTGCCAGCACCACGTCGGACCCGGGCGGCTACACCTTC. As protein: CASTTSDPGGYTF. The chain uses TRBV28 and TRBJ1-2; D ambiguous. The CDR3 sequence is 13 residues long. The V end was cut by 7 bases, the J end by 8 bases, with 17 bases between. CDR1 is MDHEN, CDR2 SYDVKM, per germline.

This sequence joins TRBV5-4 and TRBJ2-1; D may be TRBD1 or TRBD2 (5 bases each). Germline V CDR1 and CDR2: SGHNT, YYREEE (reference sequence). The CDR3 consists of 16 residues. V shed 2 bases and J shed 1 base, with 13 bases lying between them. The CDR3 DNA sequence: TGTGCCAGCAGCTTCGACAGCCCGGGATCCTACAATGAGCAGTTCTTC. It yields the protein CASSFDSPGSYNEQFF.

The chain combines TRBV5-1 with TRBJ2-3; D ambiguous. Trimming removed 5 bases at V and 7 bases at J, with 11 bases between. This CDR3 spans 12 amino acids. Per the germline V gene, CDR1 is SGHRS and CDR2 is YFSETQ. The CDR3: CASSSSGNTQYF. In nucleotides, the CDR3 is TGCGCCAGCAGTTCTAGTGGAAATACGCAGTATTTT.

This clone showed up just once. J is TRBJ1-4 and V is TRBV6-5; 8 bases are shared with TRBD1. Unmatched junction bases numbered 1, after V lost 6 bases and J lost 7 bases. Germline CDR1 MNHEY, CDR2 SVGAGI. This CDR3 is built from 12 residues. DNA for the CDR3: TGTGCCAGCAGACAGGGGGGTGAAAAACTGTTTTTT. Translated, it gives CASRQGGEKLFF.

The V call is TRBV5-4, the J call TRBJ2-5; possibly TRBD1 for D (6 bases). Trimming removed 7 bases at V and 2 bases at J, with 15 bases between. Germline CDR1 is SGHNT and CDR2 is YYREEE (reference sequence). This CDR3 is 14 amino acids long. Written as DNA, the CDR3 is TGTGCCAGCGGTAGAGGGGGATGGCAAGAGACCCAGTACTTC. Translating gives CASGRGGWQETQYF.

The V gene is TRBV3-1 (or the pseudogene TRBV3-2), the J gene TRBJ2-3, with 13 nucleotides matching TRBD2. Germline V gene lookup returns CDR1 LGHDT and CDR2 YNNKEL (reference sequence). The CDR3 is 17 amino acids. Trimming removed 4 bases from V and 2 bases from J; junction bases left unmatched: 6. CDR3 sequence: CASSPAGTSGATDTQYF. DNA for the CDR3: TGTGCCAGCAGCCCAGCCGGGACTAGCGGGGCCACAGATACGCAGTATTTT.

This clone is a singleton in its sample. The DNA of the CDR3 is TGTGCCAGCAGTTACTATGGACAGGAATATGGCTACACCTTC. It yields the protein CASSYYGQEYGYTF. This rearrangement joins TRBV6-6 to TRBJ1-2, with 7 bases matching TRBD1. The CDR3 has 14 residues. Germline CDR1 is MNHNY and CDR2 is SVGAGI (reference sequence). Trimming took 1 base from V and 5 from J; bases not matched to a gene: 4.

The V and J genes are TRBV24-1 and TRBJ2-1; 12 bases are shared with TRBD1. Germline V gene sequence: CDR1 KGHDR, CDR2 SFDVKD. The CDR3 totals 17 residues. Losses at the gene ends were 3 bases for V and 4 bases for J; bases not matched to a gene: 6. The DNA of the CDR3 is TGTGCCACCAGTGATGGCTTGGGACAGGGGGCATACAATGAGCAGTTCTTC. Encoded protein: CATSDGLGQGAYNEQFF.

The chain uses TRBV18 and TRBJ2-5, with D tentatively TRBD1 (6 bases). The CDR3 is 13 residues long. V was shortened by 3 bases and J by 2 bases, with 7 bases between the two germline ends. Germline V gives CDR1 KGHSH, CDR2 LQKENI. For the CDR3, the DNA is TGTGCCAGCTCACCGGGACAACAAGAGACCCAGTACTTC. This codes for CASSPGQQETQYF. The full variable domain, completed using reference TRBV18 and TRBJ2-5, is NAGVMQNPRHLVRRRGQEARLRCSPMKGHSHVYWYRQLPEEGLKFMVYLQKENIIDESGMPKERFSAEFPKEGPSILRIQQVVRGDSAAYFCASSPGQQETQYFGPGTRLLVL.

V gene TRBV4-2 combines with J gene TRBJ2-5; a possible D gene is TRBD2 (7 bases). The V end lost 0 bases, the J end lost 1 base, and 9 bases lay between the germline ends. The CDR3 contains 15 residues. In germline, CDR1 is LGHNA, CDR2 YNFKEQ. DNA of the CDR3: TGTGCCAGCAGCCAAGATAGGGGGGGCCAAGAGACCCAGTACTTC. It is translated as CASSQDRGGQETQYF.

This rearrangement joins TRBV18 to TRBJ2-5; 7 bases map to TRBD1. Germline V CDR1 and CDR2: KGHSH, LQKENI. The CDR3 sequence is 15 residues long. The ends lost 3 bases at V and 5 bases at J; junction bases unmatched: 9. The CDR3 here is CASSPETGVGETQYF. CDR3 in DNA: TGTGCCAGCTCACCCGAAACAGGGGTGGGGGAGACCCAGTACTTC.

The chain carries TRBV5-1 and TRBJ2-1; TRBD2 matches at 8 bases. V shed 0 bases and J 7 bases; nucleotides not matched to a gene: 6. The CDR3 covers 15 residues. Per germline, CDR1 SGHRS and CDR2 YFSETQ. The CDR3 is CASSLAPGGGNEQFF. For the CDR3, the DNA is TGCGCCAGCAGCTTGGCCCCGGGAGGGGGGAATGAGCAGTTCTTC.

V and J are TRBV21-1 and TRBJ2-7; whether TRBD2, the table's D call, matches the DNA was not checked. TRBV21-1 corresponds to a pseudogene. The CDR3 extends over 16 amino acids. The CDR3 region has the DNA TGTGCCAGCAGCAAACTGTTGATGTGGAGCGGGTACGAGCAGTACTTC. This encodes CASSKLLMWSGYEQYF.

This clone occurred once. V is TRBV3-1 (or the pseudogene TRBV3-2) and J is TRBJ2-1; 8 nucleotides line up with TRBD2. Germline-derived CDR1 and CDR2 are LGHDT and YNNKEL (reference sequence). This CDR3 spans 15 amino acids. J gave up 6 bases and V 4 bases, and 8 bases lay outside the gene matches. CDR3 DNA: TGTGCCAGCAGCCCCCAGGGACTAGTCATCAATGAGCAGTTCTTC. The encoded protein is CASSPQGLVINEQFF.

This clone has just a few counts. This chain links TRBV11-2 with TRBJ2-3; the D gene is possibly TRBD2 (6 bases). CDR1 SGHAT and CDR2 FQNNGV come from the germline V gene. The V end lost 1 base, the J end lost 0 bases, and 11 bases lay between the germline ends. This CDR3 contains 16 residues. CDR3 in DNA: TGTGCCAGCAGCTTAGGGGCAGGAGGGAGCACAGATACGCAGTATTTT. Translating gives CASSLGAGGSTDTQYF.

V gene TRBV7-7 combines with J gene TRBJ2-3, with TRBD1 matching 7 bases. Germline CDR1 SSHAT, CDR2 FNYEAQ (reference sequence). V shed 5 bases and J 2 bases; nucleotides not matched to a gene: 7. The CDR3 spans 15 residues. The CDR3 protein is CASSEGQLLTDTQYF. The CDR3 DNA follows: TGTGCCAGCAGCGAGGGACAGCTGCTCACAGATACGCAGTATTTT. The full variable domain, with the rest looked up from reference TRBV7-7 and TRBJ2-3, is GAGVSQSPRYKVTKRGQDVTLRCDPISSHATLYWYQQALGQGPEFLTYFNYEAQPDKSGLPSDRFSAERPEGSISTLTIQRTEQRDSAMYRCASSEGQLLTDTQYFGPGTRLTVL.

The chain is built from TRBV5-5 and TRBJ2-7; no clear D. Germline V CDR1 and CDR2: SGHKS, YYEKEE (reference sequence). The CDR3 has 12 residues. V was clipped by 0 bases and J by 5 bases, with 6 bases between them. DNA for the CDR3: TGTGCCAGCAGCTTGGGCGTCAACGAGCAGTACTTC. Translating gives CASSLGVNEQYF.

By share, this clone counts as medium-sized. This chain connects TRBV6-5 to TRBJ2-7; 8 bases fit TRBD1. Germline-derived CDR1 and CDR2 are MNHEY and SVGAGI. J gave up 7 bases and V 6 bases, and 8 bases lay outside the gene matches. The CDR3 length is 13 residues. For the CDR3, the DNA is TGTGCCAGCAGCGACAGGGGTCGGTTGGAGCAGTACTTC. Translated, it gives CASSDRGRLEQYF.

V gene TRBV24-1 combines with J gene TRBJ1-1; D gene unclear. V lost 9 bases to trimming and J lost 2 bases, with 12 bases between them. The V gene's germline CDR1 is KGHDR and CDR2 SFDVKD. This CDR3 region has 13 residues. For the CDR3, the DNA is TGTGCCACCGGGTCCAGATACAACACTGAAGCTTTCTTT. Protein sequence: CATGSRYNTEAFF.

This clone was recorded a few times. The CDR3 DNA follows: TGTGCCAGCAGCCTGGCGGACCACGTTTGGAACACCATATATTTT. Amino acid sequence: CASSLADHVWNTIYF. The chain joins TRBV3-1 (or the pseudogene TRBV3-2) to TRBJ1-3; unclear D gene. V was trimmed by 4 bases and J by 7 bases, leaving 17 bases between them. CDR1 and CDR2 from the germline V gene are LGHDT and YNNKEL (reference sequence). CDR3 length equals 15 residues.

V and J are TRBV9 and TRBJ2-3, with 7 bases lining up with TRBD2. CDR1 and CDR2 (germline): SGDLS, YYNGEE. The J segment lost 5 bases and the V segment lost 4 bases, leaving 10 bases of the junction unmatched. The CDR3 consists of 15 residues. In DNA, the CDR3 is TGTGCCAGCAGCACAACTCCAACTAGCGAAGATACGCAGTATTTT. Protein: CASSTTPTSEDTQYF.

The gene calls are TRBV19 and TRBJ1-1; D is perhaps TRBD1 (6 bases). Germline CDR1 LNHDA, CDR2 SQIVND (reference sequence). The CDR3 loop spans 13 amino acids. V was pared by 2 bases and J by 8 bases, with 12 bases between. The CDR3 is CASSITGLGEAFF. The CDR3 DNA is TGTGCCAGTAGTATAACAGGGCTGGGAGAAGCTTTCTTT.

CDR3: CASSLRAGSPFHYNEQFF. In DNA form, the CDR3 reads TGTGCCAGCAGCTTACGGGCAGGGTCCCCATTCCACTACAATGAGCAGTTCTTC. J is TRBJ2-1 and V is TRBV7-9, with a weak D call TRBD1 (5 bases). With 2 bases removed from V and 3 bases from J, the gap between germline ends came to 20 bases. The CDR3 spans 18 residues. Germline V gives CDR1 SEHNR, CDR2 FQNEAQ (reference sequence).

The chain is built from TRBV3-1 (or the pseudogene TRBV3-2) and TRBJ1-3; a weak D match, TRBD1 (6 bases). The CDR3 extends over 16 amino acids. The V end lost 1 base, the J end lost 5 bases, and 15 bases lay between the germline ends. In germline, CDR1 is LGHDT, CDR2 YNNKEL (reference sequence). The CDR3: CASSQVGGGVRNTIYF. The CDR3, as DNA: TGTGCCAGCAGCCAAGTAGGAGGGGGGGTCCGAAACACCATATATTTT.